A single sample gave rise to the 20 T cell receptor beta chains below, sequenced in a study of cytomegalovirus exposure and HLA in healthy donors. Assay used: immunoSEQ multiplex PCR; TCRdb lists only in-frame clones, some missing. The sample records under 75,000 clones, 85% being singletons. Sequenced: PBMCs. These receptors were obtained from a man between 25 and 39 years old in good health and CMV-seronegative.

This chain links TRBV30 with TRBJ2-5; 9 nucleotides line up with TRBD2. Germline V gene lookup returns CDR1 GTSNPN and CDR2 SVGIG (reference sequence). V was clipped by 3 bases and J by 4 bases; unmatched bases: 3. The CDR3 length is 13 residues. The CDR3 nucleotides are TGTGCCTGGAGCGCACTAGCGGGAGAGACCCAGTACTTC. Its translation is CAWSALAGETQYF.

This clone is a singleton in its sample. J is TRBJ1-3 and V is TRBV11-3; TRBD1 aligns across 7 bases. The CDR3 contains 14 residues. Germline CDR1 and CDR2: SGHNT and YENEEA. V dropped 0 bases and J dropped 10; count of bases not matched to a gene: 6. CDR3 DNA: TGTGCCAGCAGCTTAGACGGGACAGCCTCGACCATATATTTT. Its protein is CASSLDGTASTIYF.

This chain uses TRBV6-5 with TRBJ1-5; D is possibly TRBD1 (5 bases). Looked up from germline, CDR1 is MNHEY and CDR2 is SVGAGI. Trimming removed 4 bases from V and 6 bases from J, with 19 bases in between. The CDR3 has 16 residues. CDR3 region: CASSFDRSHHPQPQHF. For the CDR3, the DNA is TGTGCCAGCAGTTTCGACAGAAGCCACCACCCTCAGCCCCAGCATTTT.

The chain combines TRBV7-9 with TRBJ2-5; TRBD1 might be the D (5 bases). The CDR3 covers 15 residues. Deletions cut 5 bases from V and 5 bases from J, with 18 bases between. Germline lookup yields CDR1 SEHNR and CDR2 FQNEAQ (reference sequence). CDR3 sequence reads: CASSRRQGVMETQYF. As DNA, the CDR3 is TGTGCCAGCAGCCGACGACAAGGGGTTATGGAGACCCAGTACTTC.

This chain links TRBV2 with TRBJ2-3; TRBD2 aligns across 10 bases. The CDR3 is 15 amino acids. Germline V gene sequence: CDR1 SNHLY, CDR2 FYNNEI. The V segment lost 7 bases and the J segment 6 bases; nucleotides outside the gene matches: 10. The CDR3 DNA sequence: TGTGCCAGCAAGGAGGGTAGCGGGAGGCCTGATACGCAGTATTTT. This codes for CASKEGSGRPDTQYF.

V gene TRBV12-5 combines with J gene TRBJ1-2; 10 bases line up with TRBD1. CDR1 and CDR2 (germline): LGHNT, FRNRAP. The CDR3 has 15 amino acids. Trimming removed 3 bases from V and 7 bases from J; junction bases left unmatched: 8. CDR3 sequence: CASGFGTGDLRGYTF. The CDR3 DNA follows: TGTGCTAGTGGTTTTGGGACAGGGGATTTACGTGGCTACACCTTC.

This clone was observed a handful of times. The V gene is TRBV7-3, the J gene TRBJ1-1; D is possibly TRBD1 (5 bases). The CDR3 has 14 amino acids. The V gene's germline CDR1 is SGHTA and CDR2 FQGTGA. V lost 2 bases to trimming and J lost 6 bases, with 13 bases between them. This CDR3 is CASSLQGPDSEAFF. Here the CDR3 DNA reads TGTGCCAGCAGCTTACAGGGCCCGGATTCTGAAGCTTTCTTT. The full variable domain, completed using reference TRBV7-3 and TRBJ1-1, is GAGVSQTPSNKVTEKGKYVELRCDPISGHTALYWYRQSLGQGPEFLIYFQGTGAADDSGLPNDRFFAVRPEGSVSTLKIQRTERGDSAVYLCASSLQGPDSEAFFGQGTRLTVV.

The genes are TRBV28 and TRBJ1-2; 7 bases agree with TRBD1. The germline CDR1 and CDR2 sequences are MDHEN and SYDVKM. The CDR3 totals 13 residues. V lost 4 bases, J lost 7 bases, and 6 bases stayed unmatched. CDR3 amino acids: CASSWTGSLGYTF. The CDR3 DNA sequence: TGTGCCAGCAGTTGGACAGGTTCTCTTGGCTACACCTTC.

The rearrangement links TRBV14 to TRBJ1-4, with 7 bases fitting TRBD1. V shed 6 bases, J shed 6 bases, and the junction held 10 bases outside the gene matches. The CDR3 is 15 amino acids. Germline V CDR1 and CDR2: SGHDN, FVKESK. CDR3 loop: CASRLGAGGDEKLFF. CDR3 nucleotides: TGTGCCAGCAGGCTCGGGGCAGGGGGTGATGAAAAACTGTTTTTT.

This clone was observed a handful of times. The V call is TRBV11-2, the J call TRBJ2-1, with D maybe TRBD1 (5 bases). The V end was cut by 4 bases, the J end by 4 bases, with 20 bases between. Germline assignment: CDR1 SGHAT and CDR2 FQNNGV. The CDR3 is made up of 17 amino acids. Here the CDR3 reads CASSSPRQLSQYNEQFF. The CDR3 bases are TGTGCCAGCAGCTCCCCACGACAGTTAAGTCAGTACAATGAGCAGTTCTTC.

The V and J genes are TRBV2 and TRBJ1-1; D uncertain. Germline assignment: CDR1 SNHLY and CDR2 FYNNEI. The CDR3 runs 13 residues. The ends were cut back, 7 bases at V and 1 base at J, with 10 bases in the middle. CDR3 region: CASTREANTEAFF. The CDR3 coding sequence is TGTGCCAGCACAAGGGAGGCGAACACTGAAGCTTTCTTT.

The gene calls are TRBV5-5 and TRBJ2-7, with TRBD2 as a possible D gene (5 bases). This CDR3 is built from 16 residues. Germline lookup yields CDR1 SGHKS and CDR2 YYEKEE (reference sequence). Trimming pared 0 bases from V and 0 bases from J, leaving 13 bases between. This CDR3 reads CASSLDTGSSSYEQYF. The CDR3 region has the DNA TGTGCCAGCAGCTTGGATACGGGGTCTAGCTCCTACGAGCAGTACTTC.

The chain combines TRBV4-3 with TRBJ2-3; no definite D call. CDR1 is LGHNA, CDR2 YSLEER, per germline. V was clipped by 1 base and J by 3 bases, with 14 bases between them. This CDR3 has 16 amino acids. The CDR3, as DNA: TGCGCCAGCAGCCAAGGAGTTTCGCAGAGGACAGATACGCAGTATTTT. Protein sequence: CASSQGVSQRTDTQYF.

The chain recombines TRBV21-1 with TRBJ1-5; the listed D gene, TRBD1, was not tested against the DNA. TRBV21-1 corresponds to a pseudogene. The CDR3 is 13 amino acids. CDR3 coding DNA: TGTGCCACCGTAGACAGGGGGAATCAGCCCCAGCATTTT. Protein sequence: CATVDRGNQPQHF.

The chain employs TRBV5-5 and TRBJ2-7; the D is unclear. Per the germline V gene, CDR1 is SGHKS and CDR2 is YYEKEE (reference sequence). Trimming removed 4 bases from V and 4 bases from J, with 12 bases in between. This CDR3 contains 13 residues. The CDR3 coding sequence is TGTGCCAGCAGCCTAATGCCAGGATACGAGCAGTACGTC. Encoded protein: CASSLMPGYEQYV.

The chain's CDR3 is CASSEEGASSPLHF. CDR3 nucleotide sequence: TGTGCCAGCAGTGAAGAGGGAGCGAGTTCACCCCTCCACTTT. The chain recombines TRBV2 with TRBJ1-6; D ambiguous. V was cut by 1 base and J by 9 bases, with 10 bases left in between. The length of the CDR3 is 14 residues. CDR1 is SNHLY and CDR2 is FYNNEI in the germline V gene.

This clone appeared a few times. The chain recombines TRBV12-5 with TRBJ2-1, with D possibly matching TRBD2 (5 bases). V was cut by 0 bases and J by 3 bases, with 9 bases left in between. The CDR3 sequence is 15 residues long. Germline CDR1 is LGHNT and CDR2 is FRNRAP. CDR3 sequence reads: CASGLVAAGYNEQFF. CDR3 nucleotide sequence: TGTGCTAGTGGTTTGGTGGCCGCGGGCTACAATGAGCAGTTCTTC.

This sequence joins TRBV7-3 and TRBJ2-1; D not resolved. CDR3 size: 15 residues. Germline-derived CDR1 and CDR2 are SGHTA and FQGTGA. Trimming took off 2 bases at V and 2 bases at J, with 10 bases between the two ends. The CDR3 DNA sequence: TGTGCCAGCAGCTTAGACTCAGCCCCCTACAATGAGCAGTTCTTC. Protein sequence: CASSLDSAPYNEQFF.

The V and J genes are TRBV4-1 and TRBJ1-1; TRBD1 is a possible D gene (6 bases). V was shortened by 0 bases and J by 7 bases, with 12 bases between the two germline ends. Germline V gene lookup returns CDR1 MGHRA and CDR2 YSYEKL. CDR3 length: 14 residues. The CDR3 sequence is CASSQDPGTSEAFF. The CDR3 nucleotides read TGCGCCAGCAGCCAAGACCCTGGGACAAGTGAAGCTTTCTTT.

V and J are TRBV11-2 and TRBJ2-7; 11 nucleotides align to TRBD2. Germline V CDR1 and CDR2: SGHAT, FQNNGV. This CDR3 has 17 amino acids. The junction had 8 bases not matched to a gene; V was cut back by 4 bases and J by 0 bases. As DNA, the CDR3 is TGTGCCAGCAGCTCACTAGCGGGAGCTCCAAGCTCCTACGAGCAGTACGTC. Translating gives CASSSLAGAPSSYEQYV.